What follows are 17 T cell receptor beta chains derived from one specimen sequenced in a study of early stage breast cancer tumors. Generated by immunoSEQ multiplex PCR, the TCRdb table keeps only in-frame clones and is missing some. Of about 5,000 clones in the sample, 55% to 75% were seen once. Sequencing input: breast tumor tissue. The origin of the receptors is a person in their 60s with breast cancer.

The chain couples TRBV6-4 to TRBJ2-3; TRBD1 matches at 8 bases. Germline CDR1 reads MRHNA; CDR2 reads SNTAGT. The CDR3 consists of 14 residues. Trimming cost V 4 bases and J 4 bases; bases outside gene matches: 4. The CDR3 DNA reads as TGTGCCAGCAGTGTTGGACAGGGCTCAGATACGCAGTATTTT. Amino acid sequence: CASSVGQGSDTQYF.

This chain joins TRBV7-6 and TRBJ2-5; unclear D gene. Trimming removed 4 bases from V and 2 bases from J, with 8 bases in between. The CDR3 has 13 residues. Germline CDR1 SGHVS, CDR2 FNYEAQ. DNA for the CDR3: TGTGCCAGCAGCTCGAGGATACAAGAGACCCAGTACTTC. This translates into CASSSRIQETQYF.

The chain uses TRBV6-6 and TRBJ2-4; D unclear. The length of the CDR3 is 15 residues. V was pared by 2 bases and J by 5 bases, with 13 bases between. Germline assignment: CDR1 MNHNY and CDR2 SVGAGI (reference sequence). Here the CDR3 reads CASSYPLVQENIQYF. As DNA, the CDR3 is TGTGCCAGCAGTTACCCACTTGTGCAGGAAAACATTCAGTACTTC.

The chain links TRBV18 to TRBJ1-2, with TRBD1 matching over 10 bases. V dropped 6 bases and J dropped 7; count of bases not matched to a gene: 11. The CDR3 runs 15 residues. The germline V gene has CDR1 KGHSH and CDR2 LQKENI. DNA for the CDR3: TGTGCCAGCTCCCTCTTAGACAGGGGGCGGAGTGGCTACACCTTC. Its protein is CASSLLDRGRSGYTF.

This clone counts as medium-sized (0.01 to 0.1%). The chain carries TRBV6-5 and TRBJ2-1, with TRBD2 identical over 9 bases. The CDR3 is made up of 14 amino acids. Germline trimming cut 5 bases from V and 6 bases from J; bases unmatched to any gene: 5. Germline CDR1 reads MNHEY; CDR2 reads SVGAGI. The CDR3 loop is CASSRGGASNEQFF. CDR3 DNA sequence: TGTGCCAGCAGTCGCGGGGGGGCCTCCAATGAGCAGTTCTTC.

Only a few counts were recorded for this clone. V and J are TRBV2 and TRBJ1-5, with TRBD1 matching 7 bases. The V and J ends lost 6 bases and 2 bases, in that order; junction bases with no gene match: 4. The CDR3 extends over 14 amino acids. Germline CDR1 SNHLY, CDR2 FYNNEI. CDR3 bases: TGTGCCAGCAGGGACAGGTCTGGCAATCAGCCCCAGCATTTT. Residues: CASRDRSGNQPQHF. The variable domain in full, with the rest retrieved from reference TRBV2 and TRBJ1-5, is EPEVTQTPSHQVTQMGQEVILRCVPISNHLYFYWYRQILGQKVEFLVSFYNNEISEKSEIFDDQFSVERPDGSNFTLKIRSTKLEDSAMYFCASRDRSGNQPQHFGDGTRLSIL.

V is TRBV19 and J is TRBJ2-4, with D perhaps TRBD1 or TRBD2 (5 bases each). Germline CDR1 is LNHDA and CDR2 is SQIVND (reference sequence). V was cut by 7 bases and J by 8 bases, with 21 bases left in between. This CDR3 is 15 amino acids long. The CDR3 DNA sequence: TGTGCCAGTACCATCCCGACCCTAAGGGGACACATTCAGTACTTC. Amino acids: CASTIPTLRGHIQYF.

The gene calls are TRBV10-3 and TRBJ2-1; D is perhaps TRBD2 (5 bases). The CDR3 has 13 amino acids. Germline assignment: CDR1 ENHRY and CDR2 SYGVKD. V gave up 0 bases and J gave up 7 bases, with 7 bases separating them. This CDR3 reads CAISESTGNEQFF. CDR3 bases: TGTGCCATCAGTGAGTCGACGGGAAATGAGCAGTTCTTC.

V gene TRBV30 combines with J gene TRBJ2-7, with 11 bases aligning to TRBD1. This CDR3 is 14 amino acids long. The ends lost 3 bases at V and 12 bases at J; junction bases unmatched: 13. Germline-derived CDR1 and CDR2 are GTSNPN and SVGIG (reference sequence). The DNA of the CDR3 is TGTGCCTGGAGGAGACCGGGACAGGGGGTGCCGGGGTACTTC. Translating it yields CAWRRPGQGVPGYF.

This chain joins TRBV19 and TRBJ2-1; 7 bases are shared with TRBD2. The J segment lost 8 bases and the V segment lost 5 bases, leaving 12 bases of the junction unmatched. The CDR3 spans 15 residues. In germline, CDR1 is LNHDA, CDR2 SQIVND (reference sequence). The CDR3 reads CASSVSGGWGDEQFF. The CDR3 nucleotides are TGTGCCAGTAGTGTCTCCGGGGGGTGGGGAGATGAGCAGTTCTTC.

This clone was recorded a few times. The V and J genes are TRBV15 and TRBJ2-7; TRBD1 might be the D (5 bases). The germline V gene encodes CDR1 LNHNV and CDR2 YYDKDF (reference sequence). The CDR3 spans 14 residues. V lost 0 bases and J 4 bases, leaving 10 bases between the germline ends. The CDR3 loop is CATSRDPDSYEQYF. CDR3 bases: TGTGCCACCAGCAGAGACCCAGACAGTTACGAGCAGTACTTC. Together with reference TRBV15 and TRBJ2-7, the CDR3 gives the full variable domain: DAMVIQNPRYQVTQFGKPVTLSCSQTLNHNVMYWYQQKSSQAPKLLFHYYDKDFNNEADTPDNFQSRRPNTSFCFLDIRSPGLGDTAMYLCATSRDPDSYEQYFGPGTRLTVT.

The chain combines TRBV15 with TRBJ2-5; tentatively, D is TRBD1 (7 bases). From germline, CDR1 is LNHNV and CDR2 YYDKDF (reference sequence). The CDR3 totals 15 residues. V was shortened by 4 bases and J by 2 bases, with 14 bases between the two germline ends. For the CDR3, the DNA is TGTGCCACCAGCAAGGAGACAGGGAGGCAAGAGACCCAGTACTTC. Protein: CATSKETGRQETQYF.

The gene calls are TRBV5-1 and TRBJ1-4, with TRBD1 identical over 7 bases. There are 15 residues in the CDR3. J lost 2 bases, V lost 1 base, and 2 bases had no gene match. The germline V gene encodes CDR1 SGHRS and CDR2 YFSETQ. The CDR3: CASSLTGQTNEKLFF. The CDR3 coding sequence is TGCGCCAGCAGCTTGACGGGACAGACTAATGAAAAACTGTTTTTT.

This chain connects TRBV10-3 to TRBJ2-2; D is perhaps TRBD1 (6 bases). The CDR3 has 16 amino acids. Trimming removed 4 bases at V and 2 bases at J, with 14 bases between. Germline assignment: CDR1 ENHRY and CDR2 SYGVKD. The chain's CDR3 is CAISGLDSYNTGELFF. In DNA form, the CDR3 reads TGTGCCATCAGTGGACTGGACAGCTACAACACCGGGGAGCTGTTTTTT.

CDR3 nucleotides: TGTGCCAGCAGTTACAATAGCGGGGCCCCAGATACGCAGTATTTT. It translates to CASSYNSGAPDTQYF. The chain couples TRBV6-5 to TRBJ2-3; 8 bases are a match to TRBD2. V lost 2 bases to trimming and J lost 4 bases; unmatched junction nucleotides: 5. There are 15 residues in the CDR3. Germline values: CDR1 MNHEY, CDR2 SVGAGI.

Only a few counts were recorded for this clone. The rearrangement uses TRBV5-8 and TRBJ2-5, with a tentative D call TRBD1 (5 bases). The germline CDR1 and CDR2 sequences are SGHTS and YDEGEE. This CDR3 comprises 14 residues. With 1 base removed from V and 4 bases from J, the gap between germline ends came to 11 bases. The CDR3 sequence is CASSLRGFRETQYF. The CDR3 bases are TGTGCCAGCAGCTTGAGGGGATTCCGAGAGACCCAGTACTTC.

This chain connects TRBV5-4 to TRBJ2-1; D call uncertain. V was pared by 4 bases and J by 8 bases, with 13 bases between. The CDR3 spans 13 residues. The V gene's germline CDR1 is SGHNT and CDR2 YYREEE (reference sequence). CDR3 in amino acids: CASSTFISDEQFF. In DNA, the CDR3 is TGTGCCAGCAGCACATTTATTTCGGATGAGCAGTTCTTC.